A selection of T cell receptor beta chains follows, all from one sample in a study of blood T cell repertoires in COVID-19. Method: immunoSEQ multiplex PCR; TCRdb's copy keeps in-frame clones and lacks some. The table lists 200,000 to 250,000 clones, approximately 80% of them singletons. Sequences were obtained from peripheral blood. These receptors originate from a woman of 80 years or more with active or convalescent COVID-19. CDR3s include the opening cysteine and the closing phenylalanine or tryptophan. The D gene is left open where the match is weak. Clone size is shown for a subset of rows, as once, few, many or a class of expanded clone.

V: TRBV19
J: TRBJ2-7
D: TRBD2
size: .
CDR3: CASSVGTSGGYEQYF
DNA: TGTGCCAGTAGTGTCGGGACTAGCGGGGGCTACGAGCAGTACTTC

V: TRBV10-3
J: TRBJ1-1
D: .
size: .
CDR3: CAISEIAGGAEAFF
DNA: TGTGCCATCAGTGAAATCGCAGGAGGGGCTGAAGCTTTCTTT

V: TRBV7-9
J: TRBJ2-1
D: TRBD2
size: .
CDR3: CASSARAGAYNEQFF
DNA: TGTGCCAGCAGCGCGCGAGCGGGAGCCTACAATGAGCAGTTCTTC

V: TRBV7-9
J: TRBJ2-1
D: TRBD1
size: .
CDR3: CASSPDRRYNEQFF
DNA: TGTGCCAGCAGCCCGGACAGGAGGTACAATGAGCAGTTCTTC

V: TRBV9
J: TRBJ1-3
D: .
size: .
CDR3: CASSTSGHGGVGNTIYF
DNA: TGTGCCAGCAGCACCTCCGGACATGGGGGGGTTGGAAACACCATATATTTT

V: TRBV19
J: TRBJ2-3
D: TRBD2
size: .
CDR3: CASSISLAGSSTDTQYF
DNA: TGTGCCAGTAGTATCAGTCTAGCGGGTTCTAGCACAGATACGCAGTATTTT

V: TRBV29-1
J: TRBJ2-1
D: TRBD2
size: .
CDR3: CSVGTSGSEQFF
DNA: TGCAGCGTTGGGACTAGCGGGAGTGAGCAGTTCTTC

V: TRBV4-3
J: TRBJ1-1
D: .
size: .
CDR3: CASSQVVGRGAFF
DNA: TGCGCCAGCAGCCAAGTCGTAGGTAGGGGAGCTTTCTTT

V: TRBV6-5
J: TRBJ1-1
D: .
size: .
CDR3: CASSYRGLGDTEAFF
DNA: TGTGCCAGCAGTTACCGGGGACTTGGGGACACTGAAGCTTTCTTT

V: TRBV4-3
J: TRBJ2-7
D: .
size: once
CDR3: CATEDSLWASATGEQYF
DNA: TGCGCCACGGAGGATTCACTTTGGGCTAGCGCCACGGGGGAGCAGTACTTC

V: TRBV19
J: TRBJ1-2
D: .
size: .
CDR3: CASSNRPFKDGDYGYTF
DNA: TGTGCCAGTAGTAACCGCCCCTTCAAGGACGGGGACTATGGCTACACCTTC

V: TRBV25-1
J: TRBJ1-6
D: TRBD1
size: .
CDR3: CASNPTGQYNSPLHF
DNA: TGTGCCAGCAATCCGACGGGACAGTATAATTCACCCCTCCACTTT

V: TRBV5-1
J: TRBJ2-3
D: .
size: .
CDR3: CASRARVATDTQYF
DNA: TGCGCCAGCCGAGCACGGGTAGCCACAGATACGCAGTATTTT

V: TRBV7-8
J: TRBJ1-3
D: .
size: .
CDR3: CASSSREAGWFSGNTIYF
DNA: TGTGCCAGCAGCTCACGGGAGGCAGGATGGTTCTCTGGAAACACCATATATTTT

V: TRBV6-2/TRBV6-3
J: TRBJ2-7
D: TRBD2
size: .
CDR3: CASSYSTSGLLYEQYF
DNA: TGTGCCAGCAGTTACTCGACTAGCGGCCTACTCTACGAGCAGTACTTC

V: TRBV7-9
J: TRBJ1-2
D: .
size: .
CDR3: CASNSPTLANYGYTF
DNA: TGTGCCAGCAACTCCCCTACTCTAGCTAACTATGGCTACACCTTC

V: TRBV5-1
J: TRBJ1-4
D: TRBD1
size: .
CDR3: CASSSGTGNEKLFF
DNA: TGCGCCAGCAGTTCCGGGACAGGGAATGAAAAACTGTTTTTT

V: TRBV9
J: TRBJ2-1
D: TRBD2
size: .
CDR3: CASSARLAGVYNEQFF
DNA: TGTGCCAGCAGCGCAAGACTAGCGGGGGTATACAATGAGCAGTTCTTC

V: TRBV28
J: TRBJ1-1
D: .
size: .
CDR3: CASSRFRELNTEAFF
DNA: TGTGCCAGCAGTCGTTTTCGGGAATTGAACACTGAAGCTTTCTTT

V: TRBV5-6
J: TRBJ1-1
D: TRBD1
size: once
CDR3: CASSRDSTGGRTEAFF
DNA: TGTGCCAGCAGCCGAGACTCGACAGGGGGCCGAACTGAAGCTTTCTTT

V: TRBV6-5
J: TRBJ2-4
D: TRBD2
size: .
CDR3: CASLKREIDIQYF
DNA: TGTGCCAGCCTAAAGCGGGAGATAGACATTCAGTACTTC

V: TRBV18
J: TRBJ1-6
D: .
size: .
CDR3: CASSPGQSSPLHF
DNA: TGTGCCAGCTCACCCGGACAGAGTTCACCCCTCCACTTT

V: TRBV5-6
J: TRBJ1-4
D: .
size: .
CDR3: CASSLASGGTNEKLFF
DNA: TGTGCCAGCAGCTTGGCGAGCGGGGGAACTAATGAAAAACTGTTTTTT

V: TRBV7-9
J: TRBJ1-1
D: .
size: .
CDR3: CASSHGGSGEAFF
DNA: TGTGCCAGCAGCCACGGGGGGAGCGGTGAAGCTTTCTTT

V: TRBV7-9
J: TRBJ1-4
D: TRBD1
size: once
CDR3: CASSLVGDRADEKLFF
DNA: TGTGCCAGCAGCTTAGTCGGGGACAGGGCTGATGAAAAACTGTTTTTT

V: TRBV2
J: TRBJ1-5
D: .
size: .
CDR3: CASSPGHQLSNQPQHF
DNA: TGTGCCAGCAGCCCCGGTCACCAACTTAGCAATCAGCCCCAGCATTTT

V: TRBV3-1/TRBV3-2
J: TRBJ1-1
D: .
size: .
CDR3: CASSQVTGAEAFF
DNA: TGTGCCAGCAGCCAAGTTACGGGGGCTGAAGCTTTCTTT

V: TRBV10-3
J: TRBJ2-5
D: .
size: few
CDR3: CAISDRGETQYF
DNA: TGTGCCATCAGTGACCGGGGGGAGACCCAGTACTTC

V: TRBV4-2
J: TRBJ1-4
D: .
size: .
CDR3: CASSQDWTVVEKLFF
DNA: TGTGCCAGCAGCCAAGATTGGACAGTCGTGGAAAAACTGTTTTTT

V: TRBV25-1
J: TRBJ1-2
D: .
size: .
CDR3: CASSGERQDIYGYTF
DNA: TGTGCCAGCAGTGGGGAAAGACAGGACATCTATGGCTACACCTTC

V: TRBV4-3
J: TRBJ1-2
D: TRBD1
size: .
CDR3: CASSQDRQGLRGYTF
DNA: TGCGCCAGCAGCCAAGATAGACAGGGGCTTCGCGGCTACACCTTC

V: TRBV5-3
J: TRBJ2-2
D: .
size: .
CDR3: CARSLTRIALTIGELFF
DNA: TGTGCCAGAAGCTTGACCAGGATAGCGCTTACGATCGGGGAGCTGTTTTTT

V: TRBV12-5
J: TRBJ2-5
D: TRBD2
size: once
CDR3: CARLTASGGQETQYF
DNA: TGTGCTAGGCTAACGGCTAGCGGGGGGCAAGAGACCCAGTACTTC

V: TRBV2
J: TRBJ2-3
D: .
size: once
CDR3: CASSRGQTNTDTQYF
DNA: TGTGCCAGCAGCCGAGGACAGACAAACACAGATACGCAGTATTTT

V: TRBV27
J: TRBJ1-1
D: TRBD1
size: .
CDR3: CASSFVTRGDTEAFF
DNA: TGTGCCAGCAGTTTTGTAACCAGGGGGGACACTGAAGCTTTCTTT

V: TRBV9
J: TRBJ2-1
D: .
size: .
CDR3: CASSVGSAYNEQFF
DNA: TGTGCCAGCAGCGTAGGGTCGGCCTACAATGAGCAGTTCTTC

V: TRBV7-8
J: TRBJ2-7
D: TRBD1
size: few
CDR3: CASTRSRDRTYEQYF
DNA: TGTGCCAGCACCCGTAGTAGGGACAGGACCTACGAGCAGTACTTC

V: TRBV28
J: TRBJ1-2
D: .
size: .
CDR3: CASGKKGGHTF
DNA: TGTGCCAGCGGAAAAAAAGGCGGGCACACCTTC

V: TRBV18
J: TRBJ2-1
D: .
size: .
CDR3: CASSPMGADEQFF
DNA: TGTGCCAGCTCACCAATGGGGGCGGATGAGCAGTTCTTC

V: TRBV7-2
J: TRBJ1-1
D: .
size: .
CDR3: CASNFFGGVTEAFF
DNA: TGTGCCAGCAACTTTTTCGGGGGTGTAACTGAAGCTTTCTTT

V: TRBV19
J: TRBJ2-1
D: .
size: .
CDR3: CASSMEDVGYNEQFF
DNA: TGTGCCAGTAGTATGGAGGACGTAGGCTACAATGAGCAGTTCTTC

V: TRBV24-1
J: TRBJ1-3
D: .
size: once
CDR3: CATSDRTYKGNTIYF
DNA: TGTGCCACCAGTGATAGGACATATAAAGGAAACACCATATATTTT

V: TRBV6-2/TRBV6-3
J: TRBJ1-2
D: TRBD1
size: once
CDR3: CASSRGTGEGGGYTF
DNA: TGTGCCAGCAGCCGGGGGACAGGGGAAGGAGGTGGCTACACCTTC

V: TRBV5-1
J: TRBJ2-3
D: TRBD1
size: .
CDR3: CASSFQTGYTDTQYF
DNA: TGCGCCAGCAGCTTTCAGACAGGGTACACAGATACGCAGTATTTT

V: TRBV15
J: TRBJ1-1
D: TRBD1
size: .
CDR3: CATRGQWNTEAFF
DNA: TGTGCCACCAGGGGACAGTGGAACACTGAAGCTTTCTTT

V: TRBV4-1
J: TRBJ2-3
D: TRBD2
size: .
CDR3: CASSRGDSGITDTQYF
DNA: TGCGCCAGCAGCCGTGGGGATAGCGGGATCACAGATACGCAGTATTTT

V: TRBV7-6
J: TRBJ2-5
D: TRBD2
size: .
CDR3: CASSQTSGEETQYF
DNA: TGTGCCAGCAGCCAGACTAGCGGAGAAGAGACCCAGTACTTC

V: TRBV24-1
J: TRBJ2-2
D: .
size: few
CDR3: CATKKGVGSNTGELFF
DNA: TGTGCCACCAAAAAGGGGGTAGGCTCGAACACCGGGGAGCTGTTTTTT

V: TRBV3-1/TRBV3-2
J: TRBJ1-1
D: TRBD1
size: .
CDR3: CASSQGDRTPFF
DNA: TGTGCCAGCAGCCAGGGGGACAGGACGCCTTTCTTT

V: TRBV6-6
J: TRBJ2-5
D: .
size: few
CDR3: CASNVDKGKTQYF
DNA: TGTGCCAGCAACGTGGATAAGGGGAAGACCCAGTACTTC